Below, 21 T cell receptor beta chains from the same sample are listed, as sequenced in a study of beta chain features in type 1 diabetes. The isolated RNA, all of it, was reverse transcribed, so expressed TCRB transcripts were what got sequenced. Profiled with immunoSEQ multiplex PCR; TCRdb holds only in-frame clones, not every one. The sample has roughly 150,000 clones, approximately 12% seen once. Sequenced material: central memory CD4+ T cells from blood. Receptors originate from a man younger than 35 in good health.

This clone was counted a few times. The V call is TRBV12-2, the J call TRBJ2-3. TRBV12-2 is noted as a pseudogene. The CDR3 consists of 17 residues. This CDR3 is CASRLGPGHSSADTQYF. The CDR3 nucleotides are TGTGCAAGTCGCTTAGGTCCGGGCCACTCTTCGGCAGATACGCAGTATTTT.

This clone has a handful of counts. The chain joins TRBV11-2 to TRBJ2-3; D could derive from TRBD1 or TRBD2 (5 bases each). CDR1 SGHAT and CDR2 FQNNGV come from the germline V gene. Deletions cut 5 bases from V and 2 bases from J, with 20 bases between. This CDR3 has 17 amino acids. The DNA of the CDR3 is TGTGCCAGCAGCGGGGGAGCCGGGACCTTACTCACAGATACGCAGTATTTT. Protein: CASSGGAGTLLTDTQYF.

This clone was counted only a few times. The chain combines TRBV9 with TRBJ2-7; 8 bases line up with TRBD1. The junction had 9 bases not matched to a gene; V was cut back by 4 bases and J by 3 bases. This CDR3 is built from 15 residues. Per germline, CDR1 SGDLS and CDR2 YYNGEE. The CDR3 region has the DNA TGTGCCAGCAGCCCAAGGACAGGGCTCCTCTACGAGCAGTACTTC. It specifies CASSPRTGLLYEQYF. Full variable domain (rest looked up from reference TRBV9 and TRBJ2-7): DSGVTQTPKHLITATGQRVTLRCSPRSGDLSVYWYQQSLDQGLQFLIQYYNGEERAKGNILERFSAQQFPDLHSELNLSSLELGDSALYFCASSPRTGLLYEQYFGPGTRLTVT.

The CDR3 bases are TGTGCCAGCAGTAAGGAGTCGGGAGCTAGGCCGCAGTTCTTC. This encodes CASSKESGARPQFF. This chain uses TRBV21-1 with TRBJ2-1; TRBD2 is the table's D call, not checked against the DNA. TRBV21-1 is recorded as a pseudogene. This CDR3 comprises 14 residues.

Many counts were recorded for this clone. The rearrangement uses TRBV18 and TRBJ2-6; 9 nucleotides line up with TRBD1. The CDR3 totals 17 residues. Germline V lookup: CDR1 KGHSH, CDR2 LQKENI. V was clipped by 3 bases and J by 0 bases; unmatched bases: 3. CDR3 sequence reads: CASSPSTGGSGANVLTF. DNA of the CDR3: TGTGCCAGCTCACCTTCGACAGGGGGCTCTGGGGCCAACGTCCTGACTTTC. The entire variable domain, with the rest obtained from reference TRBV18 and TRBJ2-6, is as follows: NAGVMQNPRHLVRRRGQEARLRCSPMKGHSHVYWYRQLPEEGLKFMVYLQKENIIDESGMPKERFSAEFPKEGPSILRIQQVVRGDSAAYFCASSPSTGGSGANVLTFGAGSRLTVL.

The table lists this clone with a few counts. The rearrangement uses TRBV28 and TRBJ2-3; 7 bases map to TRBD2. Germline V gene lookup returns CDR1 MDHEN and CDR2 SYDVKM. The CDR3 consists of 14 residues. After removal of 7 bases from V and 0 bases from J, the junction contained 4 bases not matched to a gene. CDR3 loop: CASNKLASTDTQYF. CDR3 DNA sequence: TGTGCCAGCAACAAACTAGCGAGCACAGATACGCAGTATTTT.

This clone was counted only a few times. This chain links TRBV9 with TRBJ2-1, with TRBD2 matching over 9 bases. CDR1 and CDR2 from the germline V gene are SGDLS and YYNGEE. The trim removed 3 bases at V and 9 bases at J, leaving 7 bases unmatched. The CDR3 sequence is 14 residues long. The CDR3: CASSGIAGVSEQFF. CDR3 nucleotides: TGTGCCAGCAGCGGTATAGCGGGAGTAAGTGAGCAGTTCTTC.

This clone was seen a few times. The J gene is TRBJ2-1, the V gene TRBV11-1; D remains unclear. Trimming left V 1 base short and J 6 bases short, with 4 bases between. Germline loops: CDR1 SGHAT, CDR2 FQDESV (reference sequence). The CDR3 extends over 12 amino acids. The CDR3 coding sequence is TGTGCCAGCAGCTTAGACGGCAATGAGCAGTTCTTC. Translating it yields CASSLDGNEQFF.

This clone was seen only a few times. The same CDR3 is also encoded by other DNA sequences in this sample. The gene calls are TRBV20-1 and TRBJ2-7, with D maybe TRBD1 (5 bases). CDR1 is DFQATT, CDR2 SNEGSKA, per germline (reference sequence). The CDR3 consists of 11 residues. Trimming shortened V by 6 bases and J by 3 bases, and 9 bases separated the two germline ends. CDR3 protein: CSAGRSYEQYF. CDR3 coding DNA: TGCAGTGCGGGGCGAAGCTACGAGCAGTACTTC.

The chain has TRBV7-2 and TRBJ2-7, with TRBD1 matching over 7 bases. CDR3 size: 12 residues. The V and J ends lost 1 base and 6 bases, in that order; junction bases with no gene match: 0. Germline V gene data show CDR1 as SGHTA and CDR2 as FQGNSA. The CDR3 bases are TGTGCCAGCAGCTTAGGGACAGGCGAGCAGTACTTC. Its translation: CASSLGTGEQYF.

This clone was seen a few times. The chain is built from TRBV6-1 and TRBJ1-5, with D possibly matching TRBD1 (5 bases). Germline V lookup: CDR1 MNHNS, CDR2 SASEGT. V lost 9 bases to trimming and J lost 2 bases, with 14 bases between them. This CDR3 comprises 14 residues. The DNA for the CDR3 is TGTGCCAGTCGGACAACCGGTGGCAATCAGCCCCAGCATTTT. Translated: CASRTTGGNQPQHF.

This clone appeared a few times. The gene calls are TRBV29-1 and TRBJ2-3; the D gene is possibly TRBD2 (5 bases). V lost 5 bases and J lost 2, with 11 bases in between. This CDR3 has 13 amino acids. The germline gives CDR1 SQVTM, CDR2 ANQGSEA. The CDR3 reads CSVLQRLTDTQYF. CDR3 in DNA: TGCAGCGTTTTGCAGCGGCTCACAGATACGCAGTATTTT.

There are a few counts of this clone. The V and J genes are TRBV28 and TRBJ2-7, with D perhaps matching TRBD2 (6 bases). Per the germline V gene, CDR1 is MDHEN and CDR2 is SYDVKM. Trimming took 3 bases from V and 1 from J, leaving 16 bases between them. CDR3 length: 16 residues. CDR3 sequence reads: CASSFNLAVLSYEQYF. The CDR3 region has the DNA TGTGCCAGCAGTTTCAACTTAGCGGTGCTTTCCTACGAGCAGTACTTC.

This clone was seen more than once but under ten times. The J gene is TRBJ2-7, the V gene TRBV20-1; no firm D call. V lost 1 base and J lost 5, with 6 bases in between. There are 11 residues in the CDR3. Per the germline V gene, CDR1 is DFQATT and CDR2 is SNEGSKA (reference sequence). The CDR3 protein is CSARGFHEQYF. CDR3 in DNA: TGCAGTGCTAGAGGGTTCCACGAGCAGTACTTC.

The chain has TRBV6-5 and TRBJ2-7; D gene uncertain. This CDR3 spans 11 amino acids. CDR1 and CDR2 (germline): MNHEY, SVGAGI. V lost 6 bases to trimming and J lost 6 bases, with 9 bases between them. The CDR3: CASRWGREQYF. The CDR3 nucleotides are TGTGCCAGCAGGTGGGGTCGCGAGCAGTACTTC.

The chain has TRBV2 and TRBJ1-5; no definite D call. Between the trimmed V and J ends, which lost 4 bases and 2 bases, there was a span of 9 bases. Per germline, CDR1 SNHLY and CDR2 FYNNEI. This CDR3 contains 14 residues. The CDR3: CASSGAGGNQPQHF. In DNA form, the CDR3 reads TGTGCCAGCAGTGGGGCCGGGGGCAATCAGCCCCAGCATTTT.

The chain uses TRBV7-2 and TRBJ2-5; the D is unclear. Germline values: CDR1 SGHTA, CDR2 FQGNSA. V lost 8 bases and J lost 5, with 6 bases in between. CDR3 size: 10 residues. The CDR3 sequence is CASALETQYF. In DNA form, the CDR3 reads TGTGCCAGCGCCTTGGAGACCCAGTACTTC. The full variable domain, in which reference TRBV7-2 and TRBJ2-5 provide the parts outside the CDR3, is GAGVSQSPSNKVTEKGKDVELRCDPISGHTALYWYRQSLGQGLEFLIYFQGNSAPDKSGLPSDRFSAERTGGSVSTLTIQRTQQEDSAVYLCASALETQYFGPGTRLLVL.

The V and J genes are TRBV29-1 and TRBJ2-4; 10 nucleotides line up with TRBD1. V lost 6 bases and J lost 4; bases outside the gene matches: 9. This CDR3 region has 15 residues. CDR1 and CDR2 from the germline V gene are SQVTM and ANQGSEA. CDR3 sequence (DNA): TGCAGCGTCGGTTCTACGGGACAGGGGAAAAACATTCAGTACTTC. It specifies CSVGSTGQGKNIQYF.

This clone has a handful of counts. The rearrangement uses TRBV9 and TRBJ2-3; maybe TRBD2 (5 bases). V was shortened by 0 bases and J by 2 bases, with 7 bases between the two germline ends. The CDR3 sequence is 14 residues long. The germline V gene has CDR1 SGDLS and CDR2 YYNGEE. The CDR3 nucleotides are TGTGCCAGCAGCGTAGCCGGGAACACAGATACGCAGTATTTT. The encoded protein is CASSVAGNTDTQYF.

This rearrangement joins TRBV18 to TRBJ1-1; 8 bases are a match to TRBD1. This CDR3 has 16 amino acids. V lost 3 bases, J lost 6 bases, and 12 bases stayed unmatched. In germline, CDR1 is KGHSH, CDR2 LQKENI. The CDR3 DNA sequence: TGTGCCAGCTCACCCCGGGGGCCAGGGGGCATAGCTGAAGCTTTCTTT. Translated, it gives CASSPRGPGGIAEAFF.

The V and J genes are TRBV11-2 and TRBJ2-2, with 7 nucleotides matching TRBD1. Germline trimming cut 8 bases from V and 3 bases from J; bases unmatched to any gene: 6. The CDR3 totals 14 residues. Germline assignment: CDR1 SGHAT and CDR2 FQNNGV. The CDR3 DNA reads TGTGCCAGCGTAAGACAGGGATACACCGGGGAGCTGTTTTTT. This codes for CASVRQGYTGELFF.